Following are 6 T cell receptor beta chains from one sample sequenced in a study of OX40 agonist ivuxolimab in advanced cancers. This table comes from immunoSEQ multiplex PCR, and its TCRdb copy is limited to in-frame clones, with some not included. The sample shows several thousand clones, approximately 94% of them seen only once. This specimen was CD4+ or CD8+ T cells sorted from blood, taken in a trial of the OX40 agonist ivuxolimab. These receptors were collected from an adult with an advanced solid tumor such as melanoma, head and neck, liver or kidney cancer.

This clone was seen a single time. The rearrangement links TRBV5-1 to TRBJ2-3, with D perhaps matching TRBD1 (6 bases). Germline V lookup: CDR1 SGHRS, CDR2 YFSETQ. With 0 bases removed from V and 0 bases from J, the gap between germline ends came to 8 bases. CDR3 length: 15 amino acids. The CDR3 reads CASSLEGGSTDTQYF. CDR3 nucleotide sequence: TGCGCCAGCAGCTTGGAAGGGGGTAGCACAGATACGCAGTATTTT.

The gene calls are TRBV6-5 and TRBJ2-5, with D possibly matching TRBD1 (6 bases). From germline, CDR1 is MNHEY and CDR2 SVGAGI. Trimming pared 6 bases from V and 5 bases from J, leaving 16 bases between. CDR3 length: 14 amino acids. The CDR3 here is CASSVTQGIETQYF. CDR3 bases: TGTGCCAGCAGCGTCACACAGGGTATCGAGACCCAGTACTTC.

The V and J genes are TRBV6-1 and TRBJ2-1; D call uncertain. The CDR3 has 10 amino acids. Trimming left V 7 bases short and J 7 bases short, with 5 bases between. The germline CDR1 and CDR2 sequences are MNHNS and SASEGT. CDR3 sequence (DNA): TGTGCCAGCATCGATAATGAGCAGTTCTTC. It is translated as CASIDNEQFF.

In its sample, this clone was seen once. V gene TRBV25-1 combines with J gene TRBJ1-6; perhaps TRBD1 as D (5 bases). Trimming took 6 bases from V and 6 from J, leaving 9 bases between them. The CDR3 contains 13 residues. Germline lookup yields CDR1 MGHDK and CDR2 SYGVNS. Here the CDR3 DNA reads TGTGCCAGCAGGGCAGGGAGTAATTCACCCCTCCACTTT. Its protein product is CASRAGSNSPLHF.

The rearrangement links TRBV19 to TRBJ2-2; 7 bases match TRBD1. J was trimmed by 3 bases and V by 6 bases; bases with no gene match: 7. The CDR3 consists of 15 residues. Germline CDR1 is LNHDA and CDR2 is SQIVND (reference sequence). The CDR3 here is CASSSRTGDTGELFF. The CDR3 DNA sequence: TGTGCCAGTAGCAGTCGAACAGGGGACACCGGGGAGCTGTTTTTT.

This chain's CDR3 is CASSQGLAGRDTQYF. The CDR3 nucleotides are TGTGCCAGCAGTCAAGGACTAGCGGGGAGGGATACGCAGTATTTT. The V call is TRBV28, the J call TRBJ2-3, with 12 bases identical to TRBD2. This CDR3 spans 15 amino acids. With V trimmed by 5 bases and J by 6 bases, 6 bases remained unmatched. CDR1 is MDHEN, CDR2 SYDVKM, per germline.